This T cell receptor beta chain was obtained from a study of STAT5B mutations in CD4+ large granular lymphocyte leukemia. Study in general: Among healthy donors, a particular HLA allele went with more CDR3 'QG' motifs. Study findings and constraints: No patients shared main leukemic clonotypes, though roughly 23% appeared at low frequency elsewhere. Top patient clones used TRBV06 genes more often: 8/27 versus 2/35 in controls. Data were not HLA-matched across samples.

In this sample, this clone turned up a few times. Antigen: not known. Here immunoSEQ multiplex PCR was the method, and the copy in TCRdb shows in-frame clones only, minus some. This sample has 30,000 to 40,000 clones, with approximately 88% found just once. This CDR3 spans 16 amino acids. Germline CDR1 KGHSY, CDR2 FQNENV. V lost 4 bases to trimming and J lost 2 bases, with 15 bases between them. This chain connects TRBV16 to TRBJ1-5; a possible D gene is TRBD1 (5 bases). The sequence derives from a human donor in good health. The source material was CD4+ T cells from blood buffy coats. CDR3 coding DNA: TGTGCCAGCAGCCGCTCTGGTGGGGGAGGCAATCAGCCCCAGCATTTT. The encoded protein is CASSRSGGGGNQPQHF.